This T cell receptor (beta chain) was captured in a study of breast tumors, draining lymph nodes, adjacent tissues (dated by TCRdb to the mid-2010s). Broadly, across the study: Breast cancer patients provided tumor, adjacent nontumor tissue and axillary lymph nodes, and the study compared the TCR beta repertoires across these three sources. In human breast cancer, the study set out to evaluate how tumor, surrounding tissue and draining lymph node repertoires relate to one another and whether T cells may move between these sites. Here is what the overall study found, with its caveats: In luminal-like breast cancer, tumor and nontumor tissue repertoires resembled each other significantly more than in basal-like breast cancer. Tumors showed preferential V and J gene usage, and their T-cell repertoire diversity fell below that of lymph nodes yet above that of nontumor tissue. The data were judged consistent with most tumor T cells deriving from the lymph node and then expanding within tumor tissue. The study presented the conclusion that tumor T cells originate in lymph nodes as consistent with a hypothesis, not as something directly demonstrated.

This clonotype has a count of ten or more. Its specific antigen is unknown. Relative to the germline gene, one junction end is altered; a read error may explain this. The germline V gene (reference sequence) supplies CDR1 SGHNT and CDR2 YYREEE. Taken from cysteine to phenylalanine, the CDR3 has 13 residues. Only CDR3 DNA is held: 39 bases, read in frame from base 1. Reads for this sample came from an Illumina HiSeq 2000. Multiplex PCR amplification was used to build the TCR beta chain libraries. High-throughput sequencing was used to analyze the amplified TCR beta chain products. The raw public data were reprocessed by TCRdb itself: fastp quality trimming at Q25, MiXCR clonotype calling, in-frame beta chains only. Records with the same CDR3 protein are collapsed into one entry carrying the most frequent genes and DNA. The sample table contains 200,000 to 250,000 distinct CDR3 sequences; only one count was recorded for less than 40% of them. 3% to 4% of the sample comes from the top ten.

Lymph node samples were obtained from the axillary draining lymph nodes of breast cancer patients. This receptor chain uses TRBV5-4 and TRBJ1-3; 6 matching bases give a weak D call of TRBD1. Material: axillary lymph node tissue. This TCR came from a female donor with breast cancer. Some clones in this sample may be carry-over from other donors' samples. The encoded CDR3 is CASSLGGGNTIYF. The DNA sequence is TGCGCCAGCAGCTTAGGGGGTGGAAACACCATATATTTT. Full variable domain (CDR3 extended with the reference TRBV5-4 and TRBJ1-3 proteins): ETGVTQSPTHLIKTRGQQVTLRCSSQSGHNTVSWYQQALGQGPQFIFQYYREEENGRGNFPPRFSGLQFPNYSSELNVNALELDDSALYLCASSLGGGNTIYFGEGSWLTVV.